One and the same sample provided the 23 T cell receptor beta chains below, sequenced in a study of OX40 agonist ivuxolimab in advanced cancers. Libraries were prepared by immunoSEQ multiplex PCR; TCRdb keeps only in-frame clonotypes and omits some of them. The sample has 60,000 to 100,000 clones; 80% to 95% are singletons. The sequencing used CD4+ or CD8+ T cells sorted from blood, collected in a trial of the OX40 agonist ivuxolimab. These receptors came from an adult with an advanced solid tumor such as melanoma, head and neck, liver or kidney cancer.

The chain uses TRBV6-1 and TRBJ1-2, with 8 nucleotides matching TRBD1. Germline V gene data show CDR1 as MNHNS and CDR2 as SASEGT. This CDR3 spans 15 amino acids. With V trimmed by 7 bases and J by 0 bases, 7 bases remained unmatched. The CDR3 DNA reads TGTGCCAGCATTCGAGACAGGGGAGCTAACTATGGCTACACCTTC. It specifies CASIRDRGANYGYTF.

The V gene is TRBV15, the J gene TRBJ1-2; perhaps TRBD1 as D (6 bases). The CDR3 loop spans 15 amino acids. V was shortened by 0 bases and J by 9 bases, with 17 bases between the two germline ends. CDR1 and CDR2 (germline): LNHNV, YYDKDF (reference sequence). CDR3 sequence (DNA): TGTGCCACCAGCAGAGATGGGGGGCGCTTCGCCCGCTACACCTTC. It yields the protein CATSRDGGRFARYTF. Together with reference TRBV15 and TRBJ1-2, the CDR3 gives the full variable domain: DAMVIQNPRYQVTQFGKPVTLSCSQTLNHNVMYWYQQKSSQAPKLLFHYYDKDFNNEADTPDNFQSRRPNTSFCFLDIRSPGLGDTAMYLCATSRDGGRFARYTFGSGTRLTVV.

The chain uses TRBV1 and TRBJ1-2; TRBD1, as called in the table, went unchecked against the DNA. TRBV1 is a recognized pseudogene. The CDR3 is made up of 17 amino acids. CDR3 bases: TGCACCAGCAGCCAACCCGACAGGGCGCGTTATAACTATGGCTACACCTTC. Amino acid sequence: CTSSQPDRARYNYGYTF.

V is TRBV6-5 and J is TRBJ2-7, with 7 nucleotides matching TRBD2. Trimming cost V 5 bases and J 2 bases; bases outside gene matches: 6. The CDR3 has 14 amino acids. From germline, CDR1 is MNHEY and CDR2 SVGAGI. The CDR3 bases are TGTGCCAGCAGTCGGGGGGAACGACCCTACGAGCAGTACTTC. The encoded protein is CASSRGERPYEQYF.

CDR3 amino acids: CASSRGTSGRAEVTQYF. The CDR3 nucleotides read TGTGCCAGCAGCCGTGGGACTAGCGGGAGGGCCGAGGTGACCCAGTACTTC. This chain uses TRBV5-4 with TRBJ2-5; 16 positions agree with TRBD2. In germline, CDR1 is SGHNT, CDR2 YYREEE (reference sequence). This CDR3 comprises 17 residues. The J segment lost 7 bases and the V segment lost 4 bases, leaving 10 bases of the junction unmatched.

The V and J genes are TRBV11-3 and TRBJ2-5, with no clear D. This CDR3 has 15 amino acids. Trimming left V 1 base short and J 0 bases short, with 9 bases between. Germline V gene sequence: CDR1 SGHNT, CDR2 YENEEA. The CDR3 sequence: CASSLGAEDQETQYF. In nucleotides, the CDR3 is TGTGCCAGCAGCTTAGGCGCCGAGGACCAAGAGACCCAGTACTTC.

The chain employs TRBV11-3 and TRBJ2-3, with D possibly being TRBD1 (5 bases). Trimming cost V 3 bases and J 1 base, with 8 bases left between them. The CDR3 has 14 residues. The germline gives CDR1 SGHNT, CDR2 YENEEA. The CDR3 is CASSLGRGTDTQYF. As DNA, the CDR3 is TGTGCCAGCAGCTTGGGCAGGGGCACAGATACGCAGTATTTT.

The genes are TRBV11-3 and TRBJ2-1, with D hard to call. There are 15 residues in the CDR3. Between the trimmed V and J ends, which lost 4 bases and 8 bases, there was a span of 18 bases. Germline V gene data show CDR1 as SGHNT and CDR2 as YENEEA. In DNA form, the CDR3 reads TGTGCCAGCAGCTCCTCGGGTATGGTAAGGGATGAGCAGTTCTTC. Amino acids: CASSSSGMVRDEQFF.

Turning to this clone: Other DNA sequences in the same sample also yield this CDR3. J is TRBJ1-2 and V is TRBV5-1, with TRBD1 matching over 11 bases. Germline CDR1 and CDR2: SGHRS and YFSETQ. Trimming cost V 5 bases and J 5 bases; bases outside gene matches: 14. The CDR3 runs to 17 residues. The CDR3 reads CASRSGTGGRSAYGYTF. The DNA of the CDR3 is TGCGCCAGCAGGTCCGGGACAGGGGGGCGGTCGGCGTATGGCTACACCTTC.

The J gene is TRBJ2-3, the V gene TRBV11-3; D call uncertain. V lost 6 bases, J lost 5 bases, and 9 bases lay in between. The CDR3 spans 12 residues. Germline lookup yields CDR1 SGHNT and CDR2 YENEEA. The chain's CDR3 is CASRSSGDTQYF. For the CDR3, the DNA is TGTGCCAGCAGAAGTAGTGGAGATACGCAGTATTTT.

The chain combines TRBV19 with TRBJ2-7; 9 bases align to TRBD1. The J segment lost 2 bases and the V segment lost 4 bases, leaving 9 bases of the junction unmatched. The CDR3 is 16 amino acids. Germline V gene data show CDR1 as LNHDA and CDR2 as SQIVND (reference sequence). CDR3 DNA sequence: TGTGCCAGTAGTACACTTCCGGGACAGGGCACCTACGAGCAGTACTTC. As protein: CASSTLPGQGTYEQYF.

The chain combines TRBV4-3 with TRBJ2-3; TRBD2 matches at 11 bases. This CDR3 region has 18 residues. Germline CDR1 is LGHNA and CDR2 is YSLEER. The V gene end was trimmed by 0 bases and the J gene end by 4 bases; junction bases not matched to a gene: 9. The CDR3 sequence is CASSQEGALAGGSDTQYF. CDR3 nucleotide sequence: TGCGCCAGCAGCCAAGAGGGGGCCCTAGCGGGAGGATCAGATACGCAGTATTTT.

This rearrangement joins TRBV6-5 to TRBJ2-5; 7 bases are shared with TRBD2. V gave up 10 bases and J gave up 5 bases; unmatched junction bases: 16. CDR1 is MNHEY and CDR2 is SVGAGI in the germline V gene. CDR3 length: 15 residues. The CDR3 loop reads CATHPPARGGETQYF. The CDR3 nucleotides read TGTGCCACCCATCCGCCCGCTAGGGGAGGGGAGACCCAGTACTTC.

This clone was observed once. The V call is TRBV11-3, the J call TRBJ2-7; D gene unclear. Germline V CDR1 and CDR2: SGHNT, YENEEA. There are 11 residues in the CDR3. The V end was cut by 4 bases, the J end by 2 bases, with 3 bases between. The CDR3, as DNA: TGTGCCAGCAGCTCGACCTACGAGCAGTACTTC. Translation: CASSSTYEQYF.

The CDR3 loop reads CASSLQGREKLFF. CDR3 nucleotides: TGTGCCAGTAGCTTACAGGGTAGGGAAAAACTGTTTTTT. The chain has TRBV19 and TRBJ1-4; D might be TRBD1 (6 bases). The CDR3 runs to 13 residues. V dropped 6 bases and J dropped 8 bases, with 13 bases sitting between them. Germline CDR1 reads LNHDA; CDR2 reads SQIVND (reference sequence).

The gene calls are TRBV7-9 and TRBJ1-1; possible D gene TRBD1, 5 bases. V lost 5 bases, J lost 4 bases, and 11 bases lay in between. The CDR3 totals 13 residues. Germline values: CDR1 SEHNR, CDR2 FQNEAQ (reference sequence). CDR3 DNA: TGTGCCAGCAGCCGAACAGGTCTCACTGAAGCTTTCTTT. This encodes CASSRTGLTEAFF.

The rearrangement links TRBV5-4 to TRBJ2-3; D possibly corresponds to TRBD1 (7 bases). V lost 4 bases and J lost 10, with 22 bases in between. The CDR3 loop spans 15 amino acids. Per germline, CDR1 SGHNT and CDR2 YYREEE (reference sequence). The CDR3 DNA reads TGTGCCAGCAGCCCGGCGGGACAGAAAATAATGGCGCAGTATTTT. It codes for CASSPAGQKIMAQYF.

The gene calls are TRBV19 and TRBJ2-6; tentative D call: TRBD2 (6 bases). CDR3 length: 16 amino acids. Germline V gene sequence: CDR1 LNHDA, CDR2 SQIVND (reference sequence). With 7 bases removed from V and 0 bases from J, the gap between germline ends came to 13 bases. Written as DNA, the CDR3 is TGTGCCAGTACGGGACTCAAGAGCTCTGGGGCCAACGTCCTGACTTTC. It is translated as CASTGLKSSGANVLTF.

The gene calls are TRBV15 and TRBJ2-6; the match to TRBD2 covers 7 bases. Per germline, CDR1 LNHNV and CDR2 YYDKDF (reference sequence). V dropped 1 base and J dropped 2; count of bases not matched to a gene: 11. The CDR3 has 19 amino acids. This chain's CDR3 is CATSRGRGGFTAGANVLTF. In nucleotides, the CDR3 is TGTGCCACCAGCAGAGGGCGGGGAGGGTTTACTGCTGGGGCCAACGTCCTGACTTTC.

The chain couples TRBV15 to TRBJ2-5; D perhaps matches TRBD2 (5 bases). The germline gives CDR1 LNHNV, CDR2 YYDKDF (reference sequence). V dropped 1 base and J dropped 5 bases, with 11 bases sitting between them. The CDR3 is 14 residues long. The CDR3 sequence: CATSRGLGVETQYF. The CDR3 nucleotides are TGTGCCACCAGCAGAGGGCTGGGAGTGGAGACCCAGTACTTC.

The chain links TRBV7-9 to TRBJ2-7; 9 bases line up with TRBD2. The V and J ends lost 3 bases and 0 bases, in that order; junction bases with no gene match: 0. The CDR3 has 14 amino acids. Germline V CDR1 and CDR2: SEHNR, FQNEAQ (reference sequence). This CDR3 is CASSLGLASYEQYF. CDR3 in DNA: TGTGCCAGCAGCTTGGGACTAGCCTCCTACGAGCAGTACTTC.

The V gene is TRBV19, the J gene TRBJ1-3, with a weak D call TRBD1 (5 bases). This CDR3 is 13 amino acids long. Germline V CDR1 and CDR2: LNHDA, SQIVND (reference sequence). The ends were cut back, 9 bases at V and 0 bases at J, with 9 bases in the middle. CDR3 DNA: TGTGCCAGCCCGGGGGGCTCTGGAAACACCATATATTTT. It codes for CASPGGSGNTIYF. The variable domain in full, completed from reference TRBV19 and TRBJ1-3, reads DGGITQSPKYLFRKEGQNVTLSCEQNLNHDAMYWYRQDPGQGLRLIYYSQIVNDFQKGDIAEGYSVSREKKESFPLTVTSAQKNPTAFYLCASPGGSGNTIYFGEGSWLTVV.

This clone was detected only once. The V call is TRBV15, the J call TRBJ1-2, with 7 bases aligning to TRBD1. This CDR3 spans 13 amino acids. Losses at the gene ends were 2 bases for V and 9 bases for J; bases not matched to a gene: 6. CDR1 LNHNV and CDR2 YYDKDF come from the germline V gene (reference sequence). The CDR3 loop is CATSRRQGLSYTF. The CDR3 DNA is TGTGCCACCAGCAGACGACAGGGATTAAGCTACACCTTC.